Below, one T cell receptor beta chain is given with its context. Its antigen is undetermined. Unmatched junction bases numbered 12, after V lost 11 bases and J lost 9 bases. The CDR3 spans 13 residues. Germline CDR1 reads ENHRY; CDR2 reads SYGVKD. This entry belongs to a study of cytomegalovirus exposure and HLA in healthy donors. The PCR contained 60 Vbeta and 13 Jbeta primers. Using immunoSEQ multiplex PCR, the repertoire was profiled, and TCRdb retains in-frame clones only, with some absent. The sample holds 140,000 to 150,000 clones; roughly 80% are singletons and the top ten take 6.5% to 8%. Study-level findings and limits: A later analysis associated under 20,000 TCR beta sequences with HLA alleles at a 0.05 false discovery rate. The likely explanation for a cluster of highly shared sequence variants was sequencing artifact. An apparent linkage of common viral pathogens to several of the most significant clusters emerged in a later analysis.

Healthy bone marrow donors formed the donor group. The TCR comes from a woman in her thirties or forties in good health and CMV-seropositive. The sequenced material came from PBMCs. The chain recombines TRBV10-3 with TRBJ2-1; TRBD1 matches at 8 bases. This CDR3 reads CAVQGASRGEQFF. The CDR3 DNA reads TGTGCCGTTCAGGGGGCGAGTCGCGGTGAGCAGTTCTTC.